This T cell receptor beta chain is drawn from a study of CD8+CD57+ T cells in acquired aplastic anemia. Across the whole study: Healthy donor CD4+ samples were sequenced to a depth that averaged roughly 10 million reads.

Worth noting for this clonotype: At one boundary the junction diverges from the germline segment, which might be a read error.

The CDR3 runs to 17 residues. Germline values: CDR1 SGHVT, CDR2 SQSDAQ. Genomic DNA served as template for TCR beta VDJ and CDR3 profiling. One entry per CDR3 protein results from TCRdb running MiXCR on the reads. The sample has around 170,000 distinct CDR3 sequences; approximately 45% are singletons. Sequenced sample: sorted CD4+, CD8+, or CD8+CD57+ T cells (not recorded which) from PBMCs. V is TRBV7-4 and J is TRBJ2-3, with D perhaps matching TRBD2 (5 bases). The clonotype comes from a human donor in good health. DNA for the CDR3: TGCGCCAGCAGCTTGGTGAAGAGAAGAGGAGGTGGGAATACGCAGTATTTT. Translated: CASSLVKRRGGGNTQYF.